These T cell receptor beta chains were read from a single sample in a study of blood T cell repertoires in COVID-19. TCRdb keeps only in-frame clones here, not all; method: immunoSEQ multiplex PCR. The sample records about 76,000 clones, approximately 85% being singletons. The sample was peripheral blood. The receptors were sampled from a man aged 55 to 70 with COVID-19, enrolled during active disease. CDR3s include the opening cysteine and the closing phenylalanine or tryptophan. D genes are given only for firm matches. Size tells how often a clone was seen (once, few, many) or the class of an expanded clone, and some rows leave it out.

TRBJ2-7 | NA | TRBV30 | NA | TGTGCCTTTAAGGTAGCCCTCCGGAATGAGCAGTACTTC | CAFKVALRNEQYF
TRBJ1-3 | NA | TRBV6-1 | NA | TGTGCCAGCAGTGAAGCTGGGCCAGGGTCTGGAAACACCATATATTTT | CASSEAGPGSGNTIYF
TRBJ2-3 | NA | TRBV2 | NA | TGTGCCAGCAGACTAGCAAGAGATACGCAGTATTTT | CASRLARDTQYF
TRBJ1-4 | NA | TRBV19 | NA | TGTGCCAGTAGTATAGATTTCTCAGCAACTAATGAAAAACTGTTTTTT | CASSIDFSATNEKLFF
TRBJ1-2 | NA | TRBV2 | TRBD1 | TGTGCCAGCAGTGCAGACAGGGCCCCCTATGGCTACACCTTC | CASSADRAPYGYTF
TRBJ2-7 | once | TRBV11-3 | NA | TGTGCCAGCAGCTTTGCTGCGGAGAACGAGCAGTACTTC | CASSFAAENEQYF
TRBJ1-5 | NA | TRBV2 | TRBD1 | TGTGCCAGCAGTGAAGGGACAGGGGCGGCAAACAATCAGCCCCAGCATTTT | CASSEGTGAANNQPQHF
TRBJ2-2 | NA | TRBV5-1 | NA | TGCGCCAGTGGGGGACTCCAAGACACCGGGGAGCTGTTTTTT | CASGGLQDTGELFF
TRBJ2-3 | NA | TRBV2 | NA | TGTGCCAGCACCCAAACAAGCACAGATACGCAGTATTTT | CASTQTSTDTQYF
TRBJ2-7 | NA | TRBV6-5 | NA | TGTGCCAGCACCCTTGACAGAGTTTCTACGCAGCAGTACTTC | CASTLDRVSTQQYF
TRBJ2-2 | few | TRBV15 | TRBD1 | TGTGCCACCAGCACTCTGGGCCGACAGGGAAGGGGCGGGGAGCTGTTTTTT | CATSTLGRQGRGGELFF
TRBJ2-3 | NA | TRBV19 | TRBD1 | TGTGCCAGTAGTACCCGGGACAGTCTGCAGTATTTT | CASSTRDSLQYF
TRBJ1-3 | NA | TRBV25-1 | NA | TGTGCCAGCAGTGGGTGGGGAGCTTCTGGAAACACCATATATTTT | CASSGWGASGNTIYF
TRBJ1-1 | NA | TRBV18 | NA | TGTGCCAGCTCGGACCAGGGAGGGACTGAAGCTTTCTTT | CASSDQGGTEAFF
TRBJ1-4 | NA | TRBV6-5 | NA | TGTGCCAGCAGTTACTCAGTAGGCCGGGGGGAAAAACTGTTTTTT | CASSYSVGRGEKLFF
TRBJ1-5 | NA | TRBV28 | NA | TGTGCCAGCAGTTTAAGTCAGTATCATAGCAATCAGCCCCAGCATTTT | CASSLSQYHSNQPQHF
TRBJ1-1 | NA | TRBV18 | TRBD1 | TGTGCCAGCTCACCCAGGCAGGGGGAGAACACTGAAGCTTTCTTT | CASSPRQGENTEAFF
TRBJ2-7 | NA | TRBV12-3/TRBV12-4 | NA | TGTGCCAGCCTCCCCGAAGCAGGGCACGAGCAGTACTTC | CASLPEAGHEQYF
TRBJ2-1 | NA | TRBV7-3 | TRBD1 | TGTGCCAGCAGCTTATTGGGACAGCCAAACAATGAGCAGTTCTTC | CASSLLGQPNNEQFF
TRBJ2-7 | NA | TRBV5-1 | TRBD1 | TGCGCCAGCAGCAGCCTGCAGGGGGCCGACGAGCAGTACTTC | CASSSLQGADEQYF
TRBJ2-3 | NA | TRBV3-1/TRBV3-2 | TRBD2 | TGTGCCAGCAGTCCCAGCGGGAGCAGCACAGATACGCAGTATTTT | CASSPSGSSTDTQYF
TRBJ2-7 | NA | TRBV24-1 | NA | TGTGCCACCAGTTCCCCCGACAGTCCCCACGAGCAGTACTTC | CATSSPDSPHEQYF
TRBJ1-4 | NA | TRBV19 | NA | TGTGCCAGTAGTTACGGGGGAACAGGTGATGAAAAACTGTTTTTT | CASSYGGTGDEKLFF
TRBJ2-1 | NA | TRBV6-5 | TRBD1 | TGTGCCAGCAGTTACGACGACAGGGGCCCCTACAATGAGCAGTTCTTC | CASSYDDRGPYNEQFF
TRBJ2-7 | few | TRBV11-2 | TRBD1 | TGTGCCAGCAGCTTAGATTGGGGACAGGTTGCCTACGAGCAGTACTTC | CASSLDWGQVAYEQYF
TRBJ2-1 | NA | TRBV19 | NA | TGTGCCAGTACCCCCATGAGCGGAAGACCGAATGAGCTGTTCTTC | CASTPMSGRPNELFF
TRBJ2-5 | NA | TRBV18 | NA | TGTGCCAGCTCACCACCGGGGCTGGGGGAGACCCAGTACTTC | CASSPPGLGETQYF
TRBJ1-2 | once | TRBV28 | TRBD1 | TGTGCCAGCAGTCTTCAGGGGGCGCTTGGCTACACCTTC | CASSLQGALGYTF
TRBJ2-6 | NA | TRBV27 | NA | TGTGCCAGCAGTTGGGGCGGGGTGAGGGCCAACGTCCTGACTTTC | CASSWGGVRANVLTF
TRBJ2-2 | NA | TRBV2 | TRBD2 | TGTGCCAGCAGCCGACTAGCAAACACCGGGGAGCTGTTTTTT | CASSRLANTGELFF
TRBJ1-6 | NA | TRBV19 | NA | TGTGCCAGTAGGATAGACGGGGTCTCCTATAATTCACCCCTCCACTTT | CASRIDGVSYNSPLHF
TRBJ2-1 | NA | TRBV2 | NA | TGTGCCGGAACCTTTTCAGGGGAGCAGTTCTTC | CAGTFSGEQFF
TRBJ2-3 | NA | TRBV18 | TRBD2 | TGTGCCAGCTCACCAGGAGCGGGGTGGGAAAATACGCAGTATTTT | CASSPGAGWENTQYF
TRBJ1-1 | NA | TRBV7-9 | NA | TGTGCCAGCTATTCGGGGACTGAAGCTTTCTTT | CASYSGTEAFF
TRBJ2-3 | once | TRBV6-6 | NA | TGTGCCAGCATGAGGAGTCGAGATACGCAGTATTTT | CASMRSRDTQYF
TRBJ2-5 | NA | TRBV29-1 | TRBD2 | TGCAGCGGCGGACTAGCGGGGGTTAGGGAGGAGACCCAGTACTTC | CSGGLAGVREETQYF
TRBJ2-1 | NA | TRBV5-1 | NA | TGCGCCAGCAGCTTGGGGCAGATCTACAATGAGCAGTTCTTC | CASSLGQIYNEQFF
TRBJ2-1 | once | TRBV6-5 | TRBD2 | TGTGCCAGCAACGGACTAGCGGGGGGGCGGGATGAGCAGTTCTTC | CASNGLAGGRDEQFF
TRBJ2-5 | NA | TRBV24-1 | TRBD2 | TGTGCCACCAGTGACGCTAGCGGTGTTGAGACCCAGTACTTC | CATSDASGVETQYF
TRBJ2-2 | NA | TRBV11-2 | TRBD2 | TGTGCCAGCAGCTGGGGACTAGCGGTTGGGGGGACCGGGGAGCTGTTTTTT | CASSWGLAVGGTGELFF
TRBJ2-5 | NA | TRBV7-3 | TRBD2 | TGTGCCAGCAGCTTAATTGCGGGAGCTTTGGAGACCCAGTACTTC | CASSLIAGALETQYF
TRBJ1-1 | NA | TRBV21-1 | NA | TGTGCCAGCAGCAATTCTGGGGGTCGGGGGGAAACTGAAGCTTTCTTT | CASSNSGGRGETEAFF
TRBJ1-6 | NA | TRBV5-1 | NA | TGCGCCAGCAGCTCTCGGACAGCCTCCTATAATTCACCCCTCCACTTT | CASSSRTASYNSPLHF
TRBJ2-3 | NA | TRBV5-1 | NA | TGCGCCAGCAGCCTAGGGACTAGCACAGATACGCAGTATTTT | CASSLGTSTDTQYF
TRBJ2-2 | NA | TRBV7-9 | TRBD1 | TGTGCCAGCAGCCCACCCGCTACCGGGACAGGGGGGATCGGGGAGCTGTTTTTT | CASSPPATGTGGIGELFF
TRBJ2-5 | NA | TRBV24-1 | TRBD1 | TGTGCCACCGCCAAGGGGGGACAGGGACAAGAGACCCAGTACTTC | CATAKGGQGQETQYF
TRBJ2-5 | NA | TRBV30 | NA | TGTGCCTGGAGTTCCGAGGCCGTTCAAGAGACCCAGTACTTC | CAWSSEAVQETQYF
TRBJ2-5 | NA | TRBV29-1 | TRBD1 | TGCAGCGTTGCTTGGACAGGGGGCGAGACCCAGTACTTC | CSVAWTGGETQYF
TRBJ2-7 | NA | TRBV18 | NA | TGTGCCAGCTCACCACCGACCTCTGTTAGCGGCGAGCAGTACTTC | CASSPPTSVSGEQYF
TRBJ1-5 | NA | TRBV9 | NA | TGTGCCAGCAGCTGGGGTGACAGCCCCAATCAGCCCCAGCATTTT | CASSWGDSPNQPQHF
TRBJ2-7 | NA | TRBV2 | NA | TGTGCCAGCAGTGACCAGGTTGGGTACGAGCAGTACTTC | CASSDQVGYEQYF
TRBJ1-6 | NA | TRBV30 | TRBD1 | TGTGCCTGGAGTCCATTCAGGGGGCGATCACCCCTCCACTTT | CAWSPFRGRSPLHF
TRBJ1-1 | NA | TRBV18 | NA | TGTGCCAGCTCATCTGAGGGAGCACTGAACACTGAAGCTTTCTTT | CASSSEGALNTEAFF
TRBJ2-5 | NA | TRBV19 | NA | TGTGCCAGTAGTATAGAACCAGGGGCCCACGAGACCCAGTACTTC | CASSIEPGAHETQYF
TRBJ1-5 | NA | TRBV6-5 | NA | TGTGCCACACAGACAGCGAGCAATCAGCCCCAGCATTTT | CATQTASNQPQHF
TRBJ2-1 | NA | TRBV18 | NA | TGTGCCAGCTCACAATCCCGGACAGAATACAATGAGCAGTTCTTC | CASSQSRTEYNEQFF
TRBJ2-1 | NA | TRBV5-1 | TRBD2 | TGCGCCAGCAGCTTGGATGGGACTAGCGGGGGATCCTACAATGAGCAGTTCTTC | CASSLDGTSGGSYNEQFF